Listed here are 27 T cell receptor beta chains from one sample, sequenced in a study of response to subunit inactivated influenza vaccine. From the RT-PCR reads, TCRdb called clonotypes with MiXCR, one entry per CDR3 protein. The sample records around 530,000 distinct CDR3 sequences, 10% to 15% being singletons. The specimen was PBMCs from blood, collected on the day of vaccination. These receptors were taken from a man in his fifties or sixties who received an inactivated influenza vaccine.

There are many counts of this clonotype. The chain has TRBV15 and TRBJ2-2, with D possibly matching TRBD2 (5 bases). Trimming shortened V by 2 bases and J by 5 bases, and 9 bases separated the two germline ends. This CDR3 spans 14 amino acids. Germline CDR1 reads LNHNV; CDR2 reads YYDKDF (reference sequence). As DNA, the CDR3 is TGTGCCACCAGCAGAAGTCGGGGAACCGGGGAGCTGTTTTTT. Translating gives CATSRSRGTGELFF.

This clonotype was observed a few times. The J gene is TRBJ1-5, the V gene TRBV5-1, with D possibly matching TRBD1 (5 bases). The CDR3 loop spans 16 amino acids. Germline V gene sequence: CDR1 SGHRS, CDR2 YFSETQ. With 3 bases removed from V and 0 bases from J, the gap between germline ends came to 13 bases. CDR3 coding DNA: TGCGCCAGCAGCTACCAGGGATCTTATAGCAATCAGCCCCAGCATTTT. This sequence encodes CASSYQGSYSNQPQHF.

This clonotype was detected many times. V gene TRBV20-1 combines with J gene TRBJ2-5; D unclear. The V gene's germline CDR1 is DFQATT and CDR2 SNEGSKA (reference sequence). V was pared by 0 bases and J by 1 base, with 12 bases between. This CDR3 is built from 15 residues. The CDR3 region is CSARDILRFQETQYF. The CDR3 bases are TGCAGTGCTAGAGATATACTGAGGTTCCAAGAGACCCAGTACTTC.

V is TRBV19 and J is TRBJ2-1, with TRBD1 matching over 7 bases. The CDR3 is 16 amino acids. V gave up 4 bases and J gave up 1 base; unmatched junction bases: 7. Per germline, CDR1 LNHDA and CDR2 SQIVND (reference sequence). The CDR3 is CASSKITGESYNEQFF. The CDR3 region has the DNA TGTGCCAGTAGTAAAATTACAGGGGAATCCTACAATGAGCAGTTCTTC. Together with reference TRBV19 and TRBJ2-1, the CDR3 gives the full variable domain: DGGITQSPKYLFRKEGQNVTLSCEQNLNHDAMYWYRQDPGQGLRLIYYSQIVNDFQKGDIAEGYSVSREKKESFPLTVTSAQKNPTAFYLCASSKITGESYNEQFFGPGTRLTVL.

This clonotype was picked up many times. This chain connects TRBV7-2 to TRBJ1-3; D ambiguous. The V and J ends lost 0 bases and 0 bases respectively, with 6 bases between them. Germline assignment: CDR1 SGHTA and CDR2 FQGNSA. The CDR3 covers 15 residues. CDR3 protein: CASSLAMSSGNTIYF. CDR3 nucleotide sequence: TGTGCCAGCAGCTTAGCGATGAGCTCTGGAAACACCATATATTTT.

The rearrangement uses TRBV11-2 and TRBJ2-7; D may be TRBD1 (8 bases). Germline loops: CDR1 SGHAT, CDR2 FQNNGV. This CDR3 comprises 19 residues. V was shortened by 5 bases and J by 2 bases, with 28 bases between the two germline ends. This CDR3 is CASSPSGTGVASGTYEQYF. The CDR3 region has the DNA TGTGCCAGCAGCCCGTCCGGGACAGGTGTGGCTAGCGGCACCTACGAGCAGTACTTC.

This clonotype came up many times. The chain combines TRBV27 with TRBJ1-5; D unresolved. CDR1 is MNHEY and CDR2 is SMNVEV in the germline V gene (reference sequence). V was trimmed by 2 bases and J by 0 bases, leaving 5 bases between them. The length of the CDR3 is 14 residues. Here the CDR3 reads CASSLASSNQPQHF. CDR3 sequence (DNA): TGTGCCAGCAGTTTAGCCAGTAGCAATCAGCCCCAGCATTTT.

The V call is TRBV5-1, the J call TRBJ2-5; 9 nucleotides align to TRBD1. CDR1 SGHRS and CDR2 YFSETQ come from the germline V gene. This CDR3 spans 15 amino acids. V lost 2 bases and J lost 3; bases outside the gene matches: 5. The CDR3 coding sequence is TGCGCCAGCAGCTTAGGACAGGGGTCGGAAGAGACCCAGTACTTC. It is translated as CASSLGQGSEETQYF. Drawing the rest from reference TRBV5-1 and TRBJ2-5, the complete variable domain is KAGVTQTPRYLIKTRGQQVTLSCSPISGHRSVSWYQQTPGQGLQFLFEYFSETQRNKGNFPGRFSGRQFSNSRSEMNVSTLELGDSALYLCASSLGQGSEETQYFGPGTRLLVL.

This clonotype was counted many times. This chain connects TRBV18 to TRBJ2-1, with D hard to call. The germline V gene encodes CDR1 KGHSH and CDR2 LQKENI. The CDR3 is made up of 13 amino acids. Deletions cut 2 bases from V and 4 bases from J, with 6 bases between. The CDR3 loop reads CASSPVVYNEQFF. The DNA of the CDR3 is TGTGCCAGCTCACCAGTTGTTTACAATGAGCAGTTCTTC.

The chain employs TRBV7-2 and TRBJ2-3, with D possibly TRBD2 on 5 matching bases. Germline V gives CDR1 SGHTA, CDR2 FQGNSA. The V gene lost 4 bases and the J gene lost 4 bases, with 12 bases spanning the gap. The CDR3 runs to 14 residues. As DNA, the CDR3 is TGTGCCAGCAGCTCCCACAGAGGGCCAGATACGCAGTATTTT. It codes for CASSSHRGPDTQYF.

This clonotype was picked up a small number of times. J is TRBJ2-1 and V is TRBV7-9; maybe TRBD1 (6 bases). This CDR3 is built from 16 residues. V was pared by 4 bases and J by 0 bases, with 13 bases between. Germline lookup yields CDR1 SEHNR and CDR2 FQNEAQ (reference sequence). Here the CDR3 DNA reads TGTGCCAGCAGCTCGTTTACAGGGCCCTCCTACAATGAGCAGTTCTTC. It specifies CASSSFTGPSYNEQFF.

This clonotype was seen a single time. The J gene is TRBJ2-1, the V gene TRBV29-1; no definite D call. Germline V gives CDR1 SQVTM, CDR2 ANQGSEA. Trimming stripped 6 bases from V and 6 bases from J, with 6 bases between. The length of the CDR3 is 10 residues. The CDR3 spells CSVVSNEQFF. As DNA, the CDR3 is TGCAGCGTGGTTAGCAATGAGCAGTTCTTC.

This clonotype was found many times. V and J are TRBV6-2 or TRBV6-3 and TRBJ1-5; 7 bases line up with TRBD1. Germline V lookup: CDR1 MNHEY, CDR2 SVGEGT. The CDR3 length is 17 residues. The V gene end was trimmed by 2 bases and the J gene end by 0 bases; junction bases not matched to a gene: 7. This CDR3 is CASSYRDRLYSNQPQHF. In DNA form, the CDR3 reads TGTGCCAGCAGTTACCGGGACAGACTTTATAGCAATCAGCCCCAGCATTTT.

CDR3 DNA: TGTGCCAGCAGCTCCCGGTCCTATGGCTACACCTTC. Amino acid sequence: CASSSRSYGYTF. This chain uses TRBV28 with TRBJ1-2; D unclear. This CDR3 contains 12 residues. Germline V lookup: CDR1 MDHEN, CDR2 SYDVKM. V was cut by 6 bases and J by 4 bases, with 9 bases left in between.

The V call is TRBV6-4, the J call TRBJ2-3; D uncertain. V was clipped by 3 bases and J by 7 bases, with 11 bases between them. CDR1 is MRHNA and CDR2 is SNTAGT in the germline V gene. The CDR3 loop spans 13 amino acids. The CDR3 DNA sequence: TGTGCCAGCAGTGAGACCCCTCGAAATACGCAGTATTTT. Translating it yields CASSETPRNTQYF.

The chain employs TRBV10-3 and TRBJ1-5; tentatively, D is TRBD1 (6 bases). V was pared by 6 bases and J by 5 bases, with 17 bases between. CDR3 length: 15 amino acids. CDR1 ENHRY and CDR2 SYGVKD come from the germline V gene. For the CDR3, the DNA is TGTGCCATCAGCTCAACAAAATCAGGGGATCAGCCCCAGCATTTT. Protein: CAISSTKSGDQPQHF.

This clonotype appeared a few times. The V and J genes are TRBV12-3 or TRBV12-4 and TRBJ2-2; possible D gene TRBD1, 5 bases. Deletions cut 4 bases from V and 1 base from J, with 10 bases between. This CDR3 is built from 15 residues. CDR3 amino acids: CASSSPQGNTGELFF. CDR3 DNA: TGTGCCAGCAGTTCCCCCCAGGGGAACACCGGGGAGCTGTTTTTT.

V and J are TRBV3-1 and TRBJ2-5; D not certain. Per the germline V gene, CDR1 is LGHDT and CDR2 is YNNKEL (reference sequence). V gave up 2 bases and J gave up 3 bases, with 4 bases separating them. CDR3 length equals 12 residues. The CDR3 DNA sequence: TGTGCCAGCAGCCAAATTGAAGAGACCCAGTACTTC. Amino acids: CASSQIEETQYF.

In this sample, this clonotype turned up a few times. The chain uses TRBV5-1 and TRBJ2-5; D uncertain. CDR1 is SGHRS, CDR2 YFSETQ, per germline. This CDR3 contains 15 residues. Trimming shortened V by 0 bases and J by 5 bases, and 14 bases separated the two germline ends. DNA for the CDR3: TGCGCCAGCAGCTTGGGGGTTGGGTACTCGGAGACCCAGTACTTC. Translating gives CASSLGVGYSETQYF.

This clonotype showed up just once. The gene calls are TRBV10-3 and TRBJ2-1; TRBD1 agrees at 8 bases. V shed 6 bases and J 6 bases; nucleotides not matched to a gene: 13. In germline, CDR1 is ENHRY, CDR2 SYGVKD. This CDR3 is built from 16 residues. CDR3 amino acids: CAIRGGQGQGGNEQFF. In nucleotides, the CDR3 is TGTGCCATCAGGGGAGGACAGGGTCAGGGGGGCAATGAGCAGTTCTTC.

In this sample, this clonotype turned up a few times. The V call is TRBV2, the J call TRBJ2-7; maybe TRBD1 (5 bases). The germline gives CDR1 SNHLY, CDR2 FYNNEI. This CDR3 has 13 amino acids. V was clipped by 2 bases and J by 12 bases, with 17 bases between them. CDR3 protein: CASSERVRVWLYF. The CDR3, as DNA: TGTGCCAGCAGTGAACGTGTCAGGGTATGGTTGTACTTC.

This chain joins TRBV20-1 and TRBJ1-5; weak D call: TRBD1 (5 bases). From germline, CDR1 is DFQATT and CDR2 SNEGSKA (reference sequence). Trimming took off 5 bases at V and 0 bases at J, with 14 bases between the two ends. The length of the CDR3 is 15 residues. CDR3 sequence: CSASSGTVSNQPQHF. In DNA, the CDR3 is TGCAGTGCTTCCTCCGGGACGGTTAGCAATCAGCCCCAGCATTTT.

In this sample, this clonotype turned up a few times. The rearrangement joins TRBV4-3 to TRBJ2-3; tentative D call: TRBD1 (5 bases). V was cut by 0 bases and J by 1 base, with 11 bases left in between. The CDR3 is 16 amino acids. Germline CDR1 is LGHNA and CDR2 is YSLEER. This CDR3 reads CASSQDYRTGTDTQYF. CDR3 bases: TGCGCCAGCAGCCAAGATTACAGGACGGGCACAGATACGCAGTATTTT.

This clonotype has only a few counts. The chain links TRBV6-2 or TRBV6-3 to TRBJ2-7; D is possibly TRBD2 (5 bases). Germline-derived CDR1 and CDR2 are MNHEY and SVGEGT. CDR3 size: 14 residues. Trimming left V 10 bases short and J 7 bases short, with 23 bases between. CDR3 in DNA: TGTGCCAACCCGACGATAGCGCCCTTCGGGGAGCAGTACTTC. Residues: CANPTIAPFGEQYF.

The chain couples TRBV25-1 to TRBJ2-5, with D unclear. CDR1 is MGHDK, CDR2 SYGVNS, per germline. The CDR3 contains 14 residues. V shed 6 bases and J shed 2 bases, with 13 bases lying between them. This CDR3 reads CASSQLTQQETQYF. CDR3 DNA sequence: TGTGCCAGCAGCCAACTCACACAACAAGAGACCCAGTACTTC.

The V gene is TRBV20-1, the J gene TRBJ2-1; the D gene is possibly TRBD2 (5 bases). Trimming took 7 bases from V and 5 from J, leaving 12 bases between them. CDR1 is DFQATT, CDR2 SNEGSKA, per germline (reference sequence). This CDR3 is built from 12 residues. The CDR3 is CSVPDWNNEQFF. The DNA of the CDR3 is TGCAGTGTCCCGGACTGGAACAATGAGCAGTTCTTC.

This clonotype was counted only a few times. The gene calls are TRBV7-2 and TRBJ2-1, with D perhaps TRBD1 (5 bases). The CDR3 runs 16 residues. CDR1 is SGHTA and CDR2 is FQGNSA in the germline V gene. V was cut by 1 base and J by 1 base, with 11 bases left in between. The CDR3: CASSLGQGRSYNEQFF. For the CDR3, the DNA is TGTGCCAGCAGCTTAGGCCAGGGTCGGTCCTACAATGAGCAGTTCTTC.